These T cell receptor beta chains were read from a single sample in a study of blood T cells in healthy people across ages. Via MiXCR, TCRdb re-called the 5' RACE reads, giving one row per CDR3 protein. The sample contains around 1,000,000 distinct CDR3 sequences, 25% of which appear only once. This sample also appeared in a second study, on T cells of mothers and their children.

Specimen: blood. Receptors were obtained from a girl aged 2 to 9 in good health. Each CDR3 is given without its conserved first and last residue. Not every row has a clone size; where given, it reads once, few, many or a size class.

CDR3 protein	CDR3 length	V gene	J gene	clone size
ASSSRLAGYGAYEQY	15	TRBV28	TRBJ2-7	few
ASSLGLAVIQETQY	14	TRBV7-2	TRBJ2-5	few
ASSFRPEKLF	10	TRBV7-9	TRBJ1-4	NA
ASSFDRGRNEQF	12	TRBV5-1	TRBJ2-1	NA
ASSWDLNEKLF	11	TRBV12-3/TRBV12-4	TRBJ1-4	NA
ASSQYRAGNADTQY	14	TRBV4-3	TRBJ2-3	NA
ASSGRLAGGNEQY	13	TRBV7-2	TRBJ2-7	few
ASREQQARETQY	12	TRBV28	TRBJ2-5	few
ATSGTGTGSAF	11	TRBV24-1	TRBJ1-1	NA
ASSELLLSSGANVLT	15	TRBV6-1	TRBJ2-6	NA
ASKDPGLADTDTQY	14	TRBV7-8	TRBJ2-3	few
ASSIATSGVYNEQF	14	TRBV19	TRBJ2-1	NA
SVEAGLVGFIYNEQF	15	TRBV29-1	TRBJ2-1	once
ASSSLPGGIGYT	12	TRBV27	TRBJ1-2	few
SARDRQDLYEQY	12	TRBV20-1	NA	NA
ASSFSAEGGYT	11	TRBV7-9	TRBJ1-2	few
ASNPSGTEAFA	11	TRBV25-1	TRBJ1-2	few
VTKEGPDTQY	10	TRBV6-6	TRBJ2-3	NA
ASSQDGSGVNEQF	13	TRBV4-3	TRBJ2-1	NA
ASSEMGLDTQY	11	TRBV7-2	TRBJ2-3	NA
ASSQSKRDTQY	11	TRBV3-1	TRBJ2-3	NA
ASSYIQGHQKTQY	13	TRBV6-6	TRBJ2-5	NA
ASDKMDATIEAF	12	TRBV12-5	TRBJ1-1	NA
ASRGEGIHYEQY	12	TRBV11-2	NA	NA
ASSPQDLQETQY	12	TRBV3-1	TRBJ2-5	few
ASSQEIETHEQF	12	TRBV4-3	TRBJ2-1	NA
AIAPQEAAYYEQY	13	TRBV10-3	TRBJ2-7	NA
ASSLGPSGIQTEAF	14	TRBV7-2	TRBJ1-1	few
ASSREGGEQF	10	TRBV7-9	NA	few